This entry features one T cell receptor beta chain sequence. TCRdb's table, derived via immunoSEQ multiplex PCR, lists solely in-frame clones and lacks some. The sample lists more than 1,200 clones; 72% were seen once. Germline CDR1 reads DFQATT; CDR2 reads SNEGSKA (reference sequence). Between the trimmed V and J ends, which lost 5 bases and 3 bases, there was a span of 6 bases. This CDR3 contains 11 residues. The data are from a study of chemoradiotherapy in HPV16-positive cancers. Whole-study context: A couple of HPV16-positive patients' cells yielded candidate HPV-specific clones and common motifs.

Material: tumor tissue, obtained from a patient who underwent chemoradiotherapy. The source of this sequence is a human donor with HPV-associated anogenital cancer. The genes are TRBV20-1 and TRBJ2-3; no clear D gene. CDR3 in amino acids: CSAGPTDTQYF. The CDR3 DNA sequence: TGCAGTGCTGGACCGACAGATACGCAGTATTTT.